This record concerns one T cell receptor (beta chain) sequence. The antigen remains undetermined. Libraries were prepared by immunoSEQ multiplex PCR; TCRdb keeps only in-frame clonotypes and omits some of them. The sample holds 15,000 to 20,000 clones, about nine tenths seen once. This CDR3 is 15 amino acids long. J gave up 0 bases and V 6 bases, and 6 bases lay outside the gene matches. Per the germline V gene, CDR1 is SGHVS and CDR2 is FNYEAQ. The data were taken from a study of lymphopenia after photon versus proton radiotherapy. Points from the study as a whole: Authors raise, but do not show, better survival with proton therapy.

This TCR was recovered from a man aged 65-85 years with pancreatic cancer. The sequenced sample was peripheral blood, obtained from a patient treated with proton-based radiotherapy. The chain links TRBV7-6 to TRBJ1-1; 8 nucleotides agree with TRBD1. For the CDR3, the DNA is TGTGCCAGCAGACGAACGACAGGGGTGAACACTGAAGCTTTCTTT. Encoded protein: CASRRTTGVNTEAFF.